The next 20 T cell receptor beta chains were all read from a single sample in a study of cytomegalovirus exposure and HLA in healthy donors. Both 60 Vbeta primers and 13 Jbeta primers went into the PCR. Method: immunoSEQ multiplex PCR; TCRdb's copy keeps in-frame clones and lacks some. The data hold some 170,000 clones, with roughly 8.7% observed a single time. The sample was PBMCs. These receptor sequences come from a young woman in good health and CMV-seropositive.

This clone was found a few times. J is TRBJ1-4 and V is TRBV11-2, with 8 bases aligning to TRBD1. The CDR3 runs to 13 residues. The germline gives CDR1 SGHAT, CDR2 FQNNGV. V shed 5 bases and J 8 bases; nucleotides not matched to a gene: 4. CDR3 in DNA: TGTGCCAGCAGCCGGACAGGGAACGAAAAACTGTTTTTT. Translating gives CASSRTGNEKLFF.

The rearrangement joins TRBV12-5 to TRBJ1-4; possibly TRBD1 for D (5 bases). Trimming removed 7 bases at V and 8 bases at J, with 17 bases between. CDR1 LGHNT and CDR2 FRNRAP come from the germline V gene. This CDR3 is 14 amino acids long. CDR3: CASAPHQGREKLFF. Here the CDR3 DNA reads TGTGCTAGTGCCCCCCACCAGGGCCGGGAAAAACTGTTTTTT.

The CDR3 loop is CASSSLEGYNEQFF. The CDR3, as DNA: TGTGCCAGCAGTTCCCTAGAGGGCTACAATGAGCAGTTCTTC. The V and J genes are TRBV6-6 and TRBJ2-1, with D maybe TRBD2 (5 bases). Germline CDR1 and CDR2: MNHNY and SVGAGI (reference sequence). V shed 4 bases and J shed 3 bases, with 10 bases lying between them. This CDR3 comprises 14 residues.

The genes are TRBV7-6 and TRBJ2-3; 12 nucleotides agree with TRBD2. The V and J ends lost 3 bases and 2 bases, in that order; junction bases with no gene match: 3. There are 16 residues in the CDR3. Germline V lookup: CDR1 SGHVS, CDR2 FNYEAQ. CDR3 nucleotides: TGTGCCAGCAGCTTTGGACTAGCGGGATCCACAGATACGCAGTATTTT. Translated, it gives CASSFGLAGSTDTQYF.

About this clone itself: At one end the junction does not follow the germline gene, possibly because of a read error. V is TRBV27 and J is TRBJ1-2; 8 positions agree with TRBD1. From germline, CDR1 is MNHEY and CDR2 SMNVEV (reference sequence). The CDR3 runs 12 residues. CDR3 nucleotides: TGTGCCAGCAGCTCAGGGGGCTATTGCTACACCTTC. Its translation is CASSSGGYCYTF.

The chain joins TRBV19 to TRBJ2-7; 10 nucleotides line up with TRBD2. CDR1 is LNHDA, CDR2 SQIVND, per germline (reference sequence). This CDR3 region has 13 residues. V shed 9 bases, J shed 1 base, and the junction held 3 bases outside the gene matches. The DNA for the CDR3 is TGTGCCAGCCGGACTAGCGGATCCTACGAGCAGTACTTC. Amino acid sequence: CASRTSGSYEQYF.

Only a few counts were recorded for this clone. This chain links TRBV6-1 with TRBJ1-2; TRBD1 matches at 7 bases. J was trimmed by 3 bases and V by 3 bases; bases with no gene match: 10. Germline V CDR1 and CDR2: MNHNS, SASEGT. The CDR3 sequence is 16 residues long. CDR3 sequence reads: CASSDSIRGRHYGYTF. The DNA for the CDR3 is TGTGCCAGCAGTGATAGTATTAGGGGGCGTCACTATGGCTACACCTTC.

This clone has a handful of counts. The chain links TRBV4-1 to TRBJ1-2, with 8 bases fitting TRBD1. J gave up 4 bases and V 3 bases, and 4 bases lay outside the gene matches. Germline V CDR1 and CDR2: MGHRA, YSYEKL. This CDR3 spans 14 amino acids. DNA of the CDR3: TGCGCCAGCAGCCAGGGACAGGTGATCTATGGCTACACCTTC. Encoded protein: CASSQGQVIYGYTF.

This clone was seen a few times. In DNA form, the CDR3 reads TGTGCCTGGAATCGACAGGACCGAGGGACCTACAATGAGCAGTTCTTC. Amino acids: CAWNRQDRGTYNEQFF. V is TRBV30 and J is TRBJ2-1; D possibly corresponds to TRBD1 (6 bases). The V and J ends lost 4 bases and 2 bases respectively, with 18 bases between them. The V gene's germline CDR1 is GTSNPN and CDR2 SVGIG (reference sequence). CDR3 length: 16 residues.

The chain employs TRBV5-4 and TRBJ2-1, with 13 bases identical to TRBD2. Trimming at V came to 4 bases and at J to 9 bases, leaving 19 bases not matched to a gene. Germline lookup yields CDR1 SGHNT and CDR2 YYREEE (reference sequence). The CDR3 extends over 19 amino acids. Here the CDR3 reads CASSPDNRILAGGPSEQFF. In nucleotides, the CDR3 is TGTGCCAGCAGCCCTGATAACCGAATACTAGCGGGAGGGCCTAGTGAGCAGTTCTTC.

This clone has more than one count but fewer than ten. The chain employs TRBV19 and TRBJ1-5, with D maybe TRBD1 (5 bases). Trimming pared 2 bases from V and 11 bases from J, leaving 16 bases between. CDR1 and CDR2 (germline): LNHDA, SQIVND (reference sequence). The CDR3 loop spans 14 amino acids. The CDR3 sequence: CASSITVGAQAQHF. The DNA of the CDR3 is TGTGCCAGTAGTATAACGGTAGGGGCACAGGCCCAGCATTTT.

V and J are TRBV6-1 and TRBJ1-1, with a tentative D call TRBD1 (6 bases). This CDR3 comprises 15 residues. CDR1 and CDR2 (germline): MNHNS, SASEGT. V lost 8 bases to trimming and J lost 2 bases, with 18 bases between them. The CDR3 DNA sequence: TGTGCCAGCGGTTTCATATGGGGACAAAACACTGAAGCTTTCTTT. This codes for CASGFIWGQNTEAFF.

This clone was counted between two and nine times. This chain's CDR3 is CSVTAYYGYTF. CDR3 nucleotides: TGCAGTGTGACAGCTTACTATGGCTACACCTTC. This sequence joins TRBV20-1 and TRBJ1-2; tentatively, D is TRBD1 (5 bases). Germline values: CDR1 DFQATT, CDR2 SNEGSKA (reference sequence). The ends were cut back, 7 bases at V and 3 bases at J, with 9 bases in the middle. This CDR3 is 11 amino acids long.

The V gene is TRBV19, the J gene TRBJ2-5; the match to TRBD2 covers 13 bases. This CDR3 comprises 17 residues. Trimming removed 4 bases from V and 5 bases from J; junction bases left unmatched: 10. Germline CDR1 reads LNHDA; CDR2 reads SQIVND (reference sequence). The DNA for the CDR3 is TGTGCCAGTAGTAGCGGACTAGCGGGAGTGGGGGTCGAGACCCAGTACTTC. Its protein is CASSSGLAGVGVETQYF.

The genes are TRBV4-1 and TRBJ2-7, with TRBD1 identical over 7 bases. The V gene's germline CDR1 is MGHRA and CDR2 YSYEKL. The CDR3 length is 16 residues. Unmatched junction bases numbered 10, after V lost 3 bases and J lost 2 bases. The CDR3 DNA reads as TGCGCCAGCAGCCAGGGGCAGGGGGTTCCTCCCTACGAGCAGTACTTC. It specifies CASSQGQGVPPYEQYF.

V and J are TRBV11-2 and TRBJ2-1; TRBD2 is a possible D gene (7 bases). CDR3 length: 14 amino acids. Germline lookup yields CDR1 SGHAT and CDR2 FQNNGV. Deletions cut 4 bases from V and 4 bases from J, with 11 bases between. CDR3 region: CASSWGGGYNEQFF. Here the CDR3 DNA reads TGTGCCAGCAGCTGGGGGGGCGGTTACAATGAGCAGTTCTTC.

In DNA, the CDR3 is TGTGCCAGCAGTTCCTCACTAGCCCTAAGTACCTCCGAGCAGTACTTC. It specifies CASSSSLALSTSEQYF. The V call is TRBV6-5, the J call TRBJ2-7, with D maybe TRBD2 (6 bases). Germline CDR1 is MNHEY and CDR2 is SVGAGI. V lost 4 bases to trimming and J lost 6 bases, with 22 bases between them. The CDR3 is 16 residues long.

This chain links TRBV27 with TRBJ2-3, with 7 bases identical to TRBD2. Germline values: CDR1 MNHEY, CDR2 SMNVEV (reference sequence). J gave up 0 bases and V 5 bases, and 8 bases lay outside the gene matches. There are 16 residues in the CDR3. CDR3: CASSQLAPSSTDTQYF. The CDR3 coding sequence is TGTGCCAGCAGTCAACTAGCGCCCAGCAGCACAGATACGCAGTATTTT.

The chain has TRBV15 and TRBJ2-1; D not certain. The germline gives CDR1 LNHNV, CDR2 YYDKDF (reference sequence). V gave up 0 bases and J gave up 5 bases, with 8 bases separating them. The CDR3 is made up of 14 amino acids. The CDR3 nucleotides are TGTGCCACCAGCAGAGAGGCTGTCCACAATGAGCAGTTCTTC. It encodes CATSREAVHNEQFF.

This clone was counted a few times. The rearrangement links TRBV7-3 to TRBJ2-7, with 8 bases aligning to TRBD2. The CDR3 is 15 residues long. CDR1 and CDR2 (germline): SGHTA, FQGTGA. V trimming: 5 bases; J trimming: 4 bases; junction bases outside the gene matches: 10. CDR3 nucleotide sequence: TGTGCCAGCAGCCAAAGCGGGAGAGGGCCTTACGAGCAGTACTTC. Encoded protein: CASSQSGRGPYEQYF. Together with reference TRBV7-3 and TRBJ2-7, the CDR3 gives the full variable domain: GAGVSQTPSNKVTEKGKYVELRCDPISGHTALYWYRQSLGQGPEFLIYFQGTGAADDSGLPNDRFFAVRPEGSVSTLKIQRTERGDSAVYLCASSQSGRGPYEQYFGPGTRLTVT.